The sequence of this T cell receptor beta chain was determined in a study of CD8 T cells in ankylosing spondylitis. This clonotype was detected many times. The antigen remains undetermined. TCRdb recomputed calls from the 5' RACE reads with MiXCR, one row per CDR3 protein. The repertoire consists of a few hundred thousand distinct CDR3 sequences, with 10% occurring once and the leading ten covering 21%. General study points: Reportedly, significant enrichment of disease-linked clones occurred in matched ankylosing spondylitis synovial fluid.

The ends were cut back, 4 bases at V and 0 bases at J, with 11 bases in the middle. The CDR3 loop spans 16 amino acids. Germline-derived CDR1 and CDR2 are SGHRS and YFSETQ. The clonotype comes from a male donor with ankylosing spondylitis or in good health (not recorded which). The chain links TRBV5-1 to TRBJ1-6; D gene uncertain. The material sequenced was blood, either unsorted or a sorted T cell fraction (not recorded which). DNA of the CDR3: TGCGCCAGCAGCCCGTCGGGGAGCTCCTATAATTCACCCCTCCACTTT. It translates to CASSPSGSSYNSPLHF.